This T cell receptor (beta chain) was sequenced during a study of T cells in Graves' hyperthyroidism and ophthalmopathy. Study at large: Peripheral blood sampling occurred at initial diagnosis, before any treatment.

Progressors' blood was drawn at hyperthyroidism diagnosis, before ophthalmopathy symptoms. A single count supports this clonotype. Deletions cut 5 bases from V and 0 bases from J, with 17 bases between. This CDR3 is built from 17 residues. From germline, CDR1 is SGHTA and CDR2 FQGNSA. The investigators amplified TCR beta CDR3 regions from RNA transcripts. With the HTBI primer set, the TCR CDR3 went through a first round of RT-PCR. TCRdb recomputed calls from the multiplex PCR reads with MiXCR, one row per CDR3 protein. Of about 580,000 distinct CDR3 sequences listed, around 13% are singletons. Specimen: blood. The chain carries TRBV7-2 and TRBJ2-1, with D tentatively TRBD2 (6 bases). The sequence came from a woman in her 30s with Graves' hyperthyroidism that later progressed to Graves' ophthalmopathy. The CDR3 loop is CTSSHAGPTSSYNEQFF. CDR3 nucleotide sequence: TGTACCAGCAGCCACGCGGGACCCACGAGCTCCTACAATGAGCAGTTCTTC.